This T cell receptor beta chain was sequenced in a study of shared clonotypes between healthy human individuals. Study as a whole: The donors, two women and three men, were aged 18 to 49. The study, taken as a whole, reports: In contrast to clonotypes shared by all four donors, non-shared clonotypes had lower generation probabilities.

In regard to this clone: Its antigen remains unknown.

The authors split each subset's genomic DNA evenly across several immunoSEQ plates. Sequencing was performed with immunoSEQ multiplex PCR; in TCRdb, only in-frame clones are kept and a portion is missing. The sample shows approximately 2.5 million clones, approximately 94% of them seen only once. The germline gives CDR1 SGHTA, CDR2 FQGNSA. This CDR3 has 14 amino acids. With 5 bases removed from V and 9 bases from J, the gap between germline ends came to 14 bases. CD4+ cell separation produced CD45RA+ naive and CD45RA-negative memory subsets. The rearrangement links TRBV7-2 to TRBJ1-6; no definite D call. The sequence came from a man aged 18 to 30 in good health. The sequenced sample consisted of naive CD4+ T cells sorted from blood. Subset reported: CD45RA+ positively selected. CDR3 nucleotides: TGTGCCAGCAGCCCGGGAGAAGCATCTTCACCCCTCCACTTT. Translating it yields CASSPGEASSPLHF.